The rows below give T cell receptor beta chains drawn from one sample of a study of PD-L1 blockade in urothelial cancer. Libraries were prepared by immunoSEQ multiplex PCR; TCRdb keeps only in-frame clonotypes and omits some of them. The sample contains about 93,000 clones, nearly 90% of which appear only once. The input for sequencing was PBMCs, taken around atezolizumab (anti-PD-L1) treatment. These receptors were collected from a man aged 55 to 69 with urothelial cancer. Both conserved end residues are part of each CDR3. The D gene is left open where the match is weak. Size values are once, few and many counts, or a class for expanded clones, and some rows have none.

>TRBJ2-7|once|TRBV6-5|TRBD1
CASSYRDRDYEQYF
TGTGCCAGCAGTTACCGGGACAGGGACTACGAGCAGTACTTC
>TRBJ2-5|-|TRBV9|-
CASSVEERGQETQYF
TGTGCCAGCAGCGTAGAAGAACGGGGCCAAGAGACCCAGTACTTC
>TRBJ2-3|-|TRBV6-1|-
CASSETVPDTQYF
TGTGCCAGCAGTGAGACAGTCCCAGATACGCAGTATTTT
>TRBJ1-2|once|TRBV6-5|-
CASSYSPGRVYGYTF
TGTGCCAGCAGTTACTCTCCCGGCAGGGTCTATGGCTACACCTTC
>TRBJ2-2|-|TRBV7-2|TRBD1
CASSPTGTANTGELFF
TGTGCCAGCAGCCCGACCGGGACAGCTAACACCGGGGAGCTGTTTTTT
>TRBJ2-2|-|TRBV4-1|-
CASSSTGFQDQFVHRGAVF
TGCGCCAGCAGCTCCACGGGGTTCCAGGATCAGTTTGTACACCGGGGAGCTGTTTTT
>TRBJ1-1|-|TRBV27|TRBD1
CASSAETGRTEAFF
TGTGCCAGCAGTGCCGAGACAGGGCGCACTGAAGCTTTCTTT
>TRBJ2-1|-|TRBV19|TRBD2
CASRRQEGGTSGGYNEQFF
TGTGCCAGTAGAAGACAGGAAGGGGGAACTAGCGGGGGCTACAATGAGCAGTTCTTC
>TRBJ1-4|-|TRBV21-1|-
CASSKGQIHNEKLFF
TGTGCCAGCAGCAAAGGACAGATCCATAATGAAAAACTGTTTTTT
>TRBJ2-6|-|TRBV15|TRBD2
CATSRPRFTSGKSSGANVLTF
TGTGCCACCAGCAGACCAAGATTCACTAGCGGGAAAAGCTCTGGGGCCAACGTCCTGACTTTC
>TRBJ1-4|-|TRBV6-1|TRBD1
CASKTGVTNEKLFF
TGTGCCAGCAAGACAGGGGTAACTAATGAAAAACTGTTTTTT
>TRBJ2-2|once|TRBV7-2|TRBD2
CASSLTSGGARTGELFF
TGTGCCAGCAGCCTCACTAGCGGGGGGGCCCGGACCGGGGAGCTGTTTTTT
>TRBJ2-1|once|TRBV7-2|-
CASSPPAGLYNEQFF
TGTGCCAGCAGCCCCCCGGCGGGATTGTACAATGAGCAGTTCTTC
>TRBJ1-4|-|TRBV18|-
CASSPPSVATNEKLFF
TGTGCCAGCTCACCCCCATCGGTAGCAACTAATGAAAAACTGTTTTTT
>TRBJ2-6|-|TRBV7-2|-
CASSPPVASGANVLTF
TGTGCCAGCAGTCCTCCTGTAGCGTCGGGGGCCAACGTCCTGACTTTC
>TRBJ2-6|-|TRBV30|-
CAWSGVRISGANVLTF
TGTGCCTGGAGTGGGGTCAGGATCTCTGGGGCCAACGTCCTGACTTTC
>TRBJ2-2|-|TRBV4-2|-
CASSPWGDQGELFF
TGTGCCAGCAGCCCGTGGGGCGATCAGGGGGAGCTGTTTTTT
>TRBJ1-1|-|TRBV5-4|-
CASSLRGRRDTEAFF
TGTGCCAGCAGCTTGCGAGGGCGCCGGGACACTGAAGCTTTCTTT
>TRBJ1-5|-|TRBV10-2|TRBD1
CASRGTGFYHF
TGCGCCAGCAGGGGGACAGGGTTTTATCATTTT
>TRBJ2-3|once|TRBV7-6|-
CASSLPSTDTQYF
TGTGCCAGCAGCTTACCCTCCACAGATACGCAGTATTTT
>TRBJ1-6|-|TRBV7-2|-
CASSLRTGNSPLHF
TGTGCCAGCAGCTTAAGGACGGGGAATTCACCCCTCCACTTT
>TRBJ1-2|-|TRBV2|-
CASSEIQGLNYGYTF
TGTGCCAGCAGTGAAATCCAGGGCCTTAACTATGGCTACACCTTC
>TRBJ2-7|-|TRBV29-1|TRBD2
CSVGVGGGAEEQYF
TGCAGCGTTGGGGTCGGCGGGGGGGCTGAGGAGCAGTACTTC
>TRBJ2-5|-|TRBV4-2|-
CASSQDWVLAIQETQYF
TGTGCCAGCAGCCAAGATTGGGTCCTAGCGATCCAAGAGACCCAGTACTTC
>TRBJ1-2|-|TRBV7-9|-
CASSYQATDDYGYTF
TGTGCCAGCAGCTACCAAGCGACAGATGACTATGGCTACACCTTC
>TRBJ1-2|-|TRBV27|-
CASSFRQGYGYTF
TGTGCCAGCAGTTTCAGGCAGGGCTATGGCTACACCTTC
>TRBJ1-1|-|TRBV6-1|-
CASSDMNRGTEAFF
TGTGCCAGCAGTGATATGAATCGCGGCACTGAAGCTTTCTTT
>TRBJ1-1|-|TRBV7-8|TRBD1
CASSRDRGNTEAFF
TGTGCCAGCAGCCGGGACAGGGGGAACACTGAAGCTTTCTTT
>TRBJ1-4|-|TRBV9|-
CASSAEGRFNEKLFF
TGTGCCAGCAGCGCCGAGGGTCGGTTTAATGAAAAACTGTTTTTT
>TRBJ2-5|-|TRBV18|-
CASSRGGQIQETQYF
TGTGCCAGCTCACGTGGAGGGCAGATCCAAGAGACCCAGTACTTC
>TRBJ2-2|-|TRBV11-2|TRBD2
CASSLVRGTSGTGELFF
TGTGCCAGCAGCTTGGTACGCGGGACTAGCGGAACCGGGGAGCTGTTTTTT
>TRBJ2-7|-|TRBV19|TRBD1
CASSIPGQGGHEQYF
TGTGCCAGTAGTATACCGGGACAGGGAGGTCACGAGCAGTACTTC
>TRBJ2-7|few|TRBV4-3|-
CASSQDSPQGPTYEQYF
TGCGCCAGCAGCCAAGATTCCCCGCAGGGGCCTACCTACGAGCAGTACTTC
>TRBJ2-3|-|TRBV28|TRBD1
CASSPRGRVQDTQYF
TGTGCCAGCAGCCCCAGGGGGCGAGTACAAGATACGCAGTATTTT
>TRBJ1-2|-|TRBV5-1|-
CASSLGAGANYGYTF
TGCGCCAGCAGCTTGGGGGCAGGGGCGAACTATGGCTACACCTTC
>TRBJ2-1|-|TRBV4-1|TRBD2
CASSDGTRRGYEQFF
TGCGCCAGCAGCGACGGGACTAGGAGAGGCTATGAGCAGTTCTTC
>TRBJ2-5|once|TRBV5-8|TRBD2
CASSSDSGLEETQYF
TGTGCCAGCAGCTCGGACTCGGGACTAGAAGAGACCCAGTACTTC
>TRBJ2-5|-|TRBV5-6|TRBD2
CASSLRLAGGLETQYF
TGTGCCAGCAGCTTGCGACTAGCGGGAGGTTTAGAGACCCAGTACTTC
>TRBJ2-7|-|TRBV15|-
CATSRGREGPGEQYF
TGTGCCACCAGCAGGGGCAGGGAAGGACCTGGCGAGCAGTACTTC
>TRBJ2-7|once|TRBV9|-
CASSARPSRGEQYF
TGTGCCAGCAGCGCCCGACCTTCCCGGGGCGAGCAGTACTTC
>TRBJ1-1|once|TRBV7-2|-
CASSPPGGAATEAFF
TGTGCCAGCAGCCCGCCGGGGGGGGCGGCCACTGAAGCTTTCTTT
>TRBJ2-2|-|TRBV4-3|-
CASSQGIGLLNTGELFF
TGCGCCAGCAGCCAAGGAATCGGACTCCTTAACACCGGGGAGCTGTTTTTT
>TRBJ2-1|-|TRBV9|TRBD2
CASSSRGTSGYNEQFF
TGTGCCAGCAGCTCCCGCGGGACTAGCGGCTACAATGAGCAGTTCTTC
>TRBJ2-4|-|TRBV15|TRBD1
CATSRQGARSGIQYF
TGTGCCACCAGCAGACAGGGGGCAAGATCTGGCATTCAGTACTTC
>TRBJ1-3|-|TRBV7-9|TRBD1
CASSLKGQAAFYSGNTIYF
TGTGCCAGCAGCTTAAAGGGACAGGCGGCTTTCTACTCTGGAAACACCATATATTTT
>TRBJ2-7|once|TRBV5-1|-
CASSSDIYEQYF
TGCGCCAGCAGTTCGGACATCTACGAGCAGTACTTC
>TRBJ2-1|-|TRBV7-2|TRBD1
CASSRDRLNEQFF
TGTGCCAGCAGCCGGGACAGGCTAAATGAGCAGTTCTTC
>TRBJ2-7|-|TRBV11-2|TRBD2
CASSSLPYGSGVEQYF
TGTGCCAGCAGCTCCCTCCCCTACGGGAGCGGGGTCGAGCAGTACTTC
>TRBJ1-6|once|TRBV18|TRBD1
CASSGQGERSPLHF
TGTGCCAGCTCGGGACAGGGGGAGCGTTCACCCCTCCACTTT
>TRBJ1-5|-|TRBV30|-
CAWSVGWVQALRHQPQHF
TGTGCCTGGAGTGTAGGATGGGTTCAGGCCCTAAGGCATCAGCCCCAGCATTTT
>TRBJ1-1|-|TRBV7-2|-
CASSLLSQGTEAFF
TGTGCCAGCAGCTTATTGAGTCAGGGCACTGAAGCTTTCTTT
>TRBJ2-7|-|TRBV4-2|-
CASSQDAGLYEQYF
TGTGCCAGCAGCCAAGACGCGGGCCTCTACGAGCAGTACTTC